Listed here are 5 T cell receptor beta chains from one sample, sequenced in a study of T cells in Graves' hyperthyroidism and ophthalmopathy. The TCR beta CDR3 regions underwent amplification using RNA transcripts as the source. The TCR CDR3 was amplified in a first-round RT-PCR using the HTBI primer set. TCRdb itself ran the multiplex PCR reads through MiXCR, one entry per CDR3 protein. In the table there are about 770,000 distinct CDR3 sequences, about 17% of which are singletons. Sequencing input: blood. The receptor set was obtained from a woman aged 45-60 years with Graves' hyperthyroidism that later progressed to Graves' ophthalmopathy.

This clonotype was counted many times. The chain's CDR3 is CASSVETRNQPQHF. The DNA of the CDR3 is TGTGCCAGCAGTGTTGAGACAAGAAATCAGCCCCAGCATTTT. The rearrangement links TRBV2 to TRBJ1-5; D call uncertain. This CDR3 spans 14 amino acids. Germline assignment: CDR1 SNHLY and CDR2 FYNNEI. Trimming took 4 bases from V and 4 from J, leaving 11 bases between them.

At least ten counts were recorded for this clonotype. V is TRBV6-1 and J is TRBJ1-3, with D uncertain. The V gene's germline CDR1 is MNHNS and CDR2 SASEGT. The CDR3 runs 15 residues. Trimming pared 7 bases from V and 1 base from J, leaving 14 bases between. For the CDR3, the DNA is TGTGCCAGCAAGTCCAAGCAGGAGTCTGGAAACACCATATATTTT. It is translated as CASKSKQESGNTIYF.

The table lists this clonotype with a few counts. The rearrangement joins TRBV6-1 to TRBJ1-1, with TRBD1 as a possible D gene (6 bases). The CDR3 runs 15 residues. Germline CDR1 reads MNHNS; CDR2 reads SASEGT. V was trimmed by 5 bases and J by 0 bases, leaving 13 bases between them. This CDR3 reads CASSWTENMNTEAFF. In DNA form, the CDR3 reads TGTGCCAGCAGTTGGACAGAAAACATGAACACTGAAGCTTTCTTT.

This clonotype showed up many times. The J gene is TRBJ1-2, the V gene TRBV2; 11 positions match TRBD1. The ends lost 6 bases at V and 2 bases at J; junction bases unmatched: 11. CDR1 and CDR2 (germline): SNHLY, FYNNEI. The CDR3 spans 17 residues. The CDR3 spells CASSASDRGRTNYGYTF. The DNA for the CDR3 is TGTGCCAGCAGCGCCTCGGACAGGGGGCGCACGAACTATGGCTACACCTTC.

This clonotype was seen once. This chain connects TRBV20-1 to TRBJ1-4, with D uncertain. The CDR3 is 11 amino acids. The V end was cut by 2 bases, the J end by 3 bases, with 1 base between. The germline CDR1 and CDR2 sequences are DFQATT and SNEGSKA (reference sequence). The CDR3 DNA reads as TGCAGTGCTAGACCTAATGAAAAACTGTTTTTT. It yields the protein CSARPNEKLFF.